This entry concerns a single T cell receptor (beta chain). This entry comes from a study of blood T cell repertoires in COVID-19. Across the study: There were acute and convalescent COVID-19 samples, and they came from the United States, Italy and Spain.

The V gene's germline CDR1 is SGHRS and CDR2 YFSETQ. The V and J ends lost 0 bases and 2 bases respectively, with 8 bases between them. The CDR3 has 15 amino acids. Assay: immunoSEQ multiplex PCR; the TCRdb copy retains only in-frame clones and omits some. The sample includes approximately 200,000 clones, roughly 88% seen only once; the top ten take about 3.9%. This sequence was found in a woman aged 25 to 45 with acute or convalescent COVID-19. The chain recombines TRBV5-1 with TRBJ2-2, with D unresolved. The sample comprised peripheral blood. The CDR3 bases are TGCGCCAGCAGCTTGGAGTATACTAACACCGGGGAGCTGTTTTTT. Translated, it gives CASSLEYTNTGELFF.